The entry that follows covers one T cell receptor beta chain sequence. V was trimmed by 4 bases and J by 2 bases, leaving 15 bases between them. CDR3 size: 15 residues. CDR1 is MGHRA, CDR2 YSYEKL, per germline. The data derive from a study of blood T cell repertoires in COVID-19. About the research overall: COVID-19 samples from acute and convalescent phases originated in the United States, Italy and Spain.

The authors' processing: Amplifying reference gene primers gave estimates of nucleated cell counts. Some clones are missing from TCRdb's copy, which holds only in-frame ones; the method was immunoSEQ multiplex PCR. V and J calls and clone size are as listed in that table; D and trimming were resolved from the DNA. Among 250,000 or so clones listed, 86% were seen once. The sequence was obtained from a man in his thirties or forties with active or convalescent COVID-19. The sample comprised peripheral blood. The chain recombines TRBV4-1 with TRBJ2-7; TRBD2 might be the D (6 bases). The CDR3 here is CASSLNPSVTYEQYF. For the CDR3, the DNA is TGCGCCAGCAGCCTCAACCCTAGCGTAACCTACGAGCAGTACTTC.